Below, 25 T cell receptor beta chains from the same sample are listed, as sequenced in a study of breast tumors, draining lymph nodes, adjacent tissues. TCRdb re-called the multiplex PCR reads through MiXCR, storing one row per CDR3 protein. The profile covers some 53,000 distinct CDR3 sequences, with roughly 40% appearing a single time and roughly a tenth taken by the ten largest. Sample: breast tumor tissue. The source is a female donor with breast cancer. Some clones in this sample may be carry-over from other donors' samples.

In this sample, this clonotype turned up many times. V gene TRBV7-2 combines with J gene TRBJ1-3; a possible D gene is TRBD1 (5 bases). V was pared by 1 base and J by 0 bases, with 13 bases between. The CDR3 has 17 amino acids. In germline, CDR1 is SGHTA, CDR2 FQGNSA. The CDR3 bases are TGTGCCAGCAGCTTAGTGGCTCCGGGACTCTCTGGAAACACCATATATTTT. It specifies CASSLVAPGLSGNTIYF.

Details on this clonotype: Its ends do not fully match the called genes, so a read error is possible. This chain connects TRBV20-1 to TRBJ2-2; 8 bases agree with TRBD2. Germline V lookup: CDR1 DFQATT, CDR2 SNEGSKA (reference sequence). CDR3 length equals 15 residues. CDR3 region: CSAPSTSEMTGEPFF. CDR3 coding DNA: TGCAGTGCCCCCTCGACTAGCGAGATGACCGGGGAGCCGTTTTTT.

Many counts were recorded for this clonotype. The chain employs TRBV6-1 and TRBJ1-3, with D tentatively TRBD1 (5 bases). The CDR3 is made up of 14 amino acids. The germline gives CDR1 MNHNS, CDR2 SASEGT. Trimming took off 1 base at V and 7 bases at J, with 11 bases between the two ends. CDR3 sequence (DNA): TGTGCCAGCAGTGAAGGCGGGGCTTGGAACACCATATATTTT. This encodes CASSEGGAWNTIYF.

The rearrangement uses TRBV7-3 and TRBJ1-2, with 7 positions matching TRBD1. The CDR3 contains 16 residues. Trimming removed 6 bases from V and 7 bases from J; junction bases left unmatched: 17. Per the germline V gene, CDR1 is SGHTA and CDR2 is FQGTGA. The CDR3, as DNA: TGTGCCAGCAGAGGGGGCTCCACAGATACGCAGAGTGGCTACACCTTC. Translation: CASRGGSTDTQSGYTF. Using reference TRBV7-3 and TRBJ1-2 for the parts outside the CDR3, the full variable domain is GAGVSQTPSNKVTEKGKYVELRCDPISGHTALYWYRQSLGQGPEFLIYFQGTGAADDSGLPNDRFFAVRPEGSVSTLKIQRTERGDSAVYLCASRGGSTDTQSGYTFGSGTRLTVV.

This clonotype was seen only once. At one boundary the junction diverges from the germline segment, which might be a read error. V usage is TRBV7-2 and J usage is TRBJ1-2; the D gene is possibly TRBD1 (5 bases). The germline V gene has CDR1 SGHTA and CDR2 FQGNSA. This CDR3 contains 16 residues. This CDR3 is CASSLRQRSGDYGYTF. The CDR3 nucleotides read TGCGCCAGCAGCCTTAGACAGCGGTCCGGGGACTATGGCTACACCTTC.

V and J are TRBV6-7 and TRBJ1-2; no firm D call. TRBV6-7 is flagged as an ORF with uncertain function. V lost 6 bases and J lost 4, with 9 bases in between. CDR3 size: 12 residues. The CDR3 loop reads CASRVAGYGYTF. In nucleotides, the CDR3 is TGTGCCAGCAGAGTGGCAGGCTATGGCTACACCTTC.

To note about this clonotype: A clone one base away is much larger, so this may be a read error. The V gene is TRBV5-4, the J gene TRBJ2-5; D is uncertain. Trimming cost V 2 bases and J 7 bases, with 9 bases left between them. Germline V gene data show CDR1 as SGHNT and CDR2 as YYREEE (reference sequence). This CDR3 is 12 amino acids long. The CDR3 DNA sequence: TGTGCCAGCAGCTTCGAACGGGCGACCCAGTACTTC. Protein: CASSFERATQYF. Variable domain in full (rest from reference TRBV5-4 and TRBJ2-5): ETGVTQSPTHLIKTRGQQVTLRCSSQSGHNTVSWYQQALGQGPQFIFQYYREEENGRGNFPPRFSGLQFPNYSSELNVNALELDDSALYLCASSFERATQYFGPGTRLLVL.

This clonotype was detected many times. The chain uses TRBV5-1 and TRBJ2-1, with 10 bases that match TRBD2. CDR1 is SGHRS and CDR2 is YFSETQ in the germline V gene. This CDR3 is built from 14 residues. Trimming took 4 bases from V and 7 from J; bases not matched to a gene: 5. CDR3 nucleotides: TGCGCCAGCAGCCGCCAGACTAGCGGGAATGAGCAGTTCTTC. Translated: CASSRQTSGNEQFF.

The J gene is TRBJ2-7, the V gene TRBV20-1; 11 positions match TRBD2. The CDR3 is 15 residues long. The germline V gene encodes CDR1 DFQATT and CDR2 SNEGSKA (reference sequence). With V trimmed by 3 bases and J by 0 bases, 4 bases remained unmatched. The CDR3 here is CSARMGLAASYEQYF. The CDR3 DNA sequence: TGCAGTGCTAGGATGGGACTAGCGGCCTCCTACGAGCAGTACTTC.

This clonotype was recorded at least ten times. This rearrangement joins TRBV11-3 to TRBJ2-2, with D possibly TRBD1 on 6 matching bases. From germline, CDR1 is SGHNT and CDR2 YENEEA. Trimming stripped 5 bases from V and 7 bases from J, with 11 bases between. The CDR3 runs to 13 residues. In DNA, the CDR3 is TGTGCCAGCAGCCTCAGGGGCGGCGGGGAGCTGTTTTTT. Its translation is CASSLRGGGELFF.

The rearrangement uses TRBV5-5 and TRBJ1-2; no clear D gene. This CDR3 is built from 12 residues. Germline values: CDR1 SGHKS, CDR2 YYEKEE (reference sequence). Trimming removed 10 bases from V and 0 bases from J, with 10 bases in between. The CDR3 loop reads CAARVPNYGYTF. As DNA, the CDR3 is TGTGCCGCACGGGTACCTAACTATGGCTACACCTTC.

The rearrangement uses TRBV4-3 and TRBJ2-1; D not resolved. The CDR3 consists of 10 residues. V was clipped by 0 bases and J by 9 bases, with 0 bases between them. Germline V lookup: CDR1 LGHNA, CDR2 YSLEER. The chain's CDR3 is CASSQDEQFF. CDR3 nucleotides: TGCGCCAGCAGCCAAGATGAGCAGTTCTTC.

Comments on this clonotype: A read error may explain this, as a much larger clone is one base away. The chain carries TRBV12-3 or TRBV12-4 and TRBJ2-1; TRBD1 matches at 9 bases. The V gene end was trimmed by 5 bases and the J gene end by 10 bases; junction bases not matched to a gene: 30. The CDR3 covers 21 residues. In DNA form, the CDR3 reads TGTGCCAGCAGTCTCTCGCCGGGACAGGGACTTCCTAGGGGAATTCAGGGAGAGCAGTTCTTC. Protein sequence: CASSLSPGQGLPRGIQGEQFF.

Many counts were recorded for this clonotype. The V gene is TRBV11-2, the J gene TRBJ2-3; D perhaps matches TRBD1 (7 bases). Trimming pared 2 bases from V and 7 bases from J, leaving 19 bases between. This CDR3 is 16 amino acids long. Germline V lookup: CDR1 SGHAT, CDR2 FQNNGV. CDR3 nucleotides: TGTGCCAGCAGCTTACGATCCAGGGGGGCGTCGTATACGCAGTATTTT. It yields the protein CASSLRSRGASYTQYF.

V gene TRBV12-3 or TRBV12-4 combines with J gene TRBJ1-5; D call uncertain. This CDR3 region has 13 residues. V lost 0 bases and J lost 14, with 14 bases in between. The CDR3 coding sequence is TGTGCCAGCAGTTTAGCGGGTCTGAGCCATGAGCATTTT. This sequence encodes CASSLAGLSHEHF.

This clonotype was seen many times. The CDR3 sequence is CASSETSTNEKLFF. The CDR3 coding sequence is TGTGCCAGCAGCGAGACCTCAACTAATGAAAAACTGTTTTTT. This chain connects TRBV5-8 to TRBJ1-4; D is unresolved. This CDR3 is 14 amino acids long. Trimming stripped 4 bases from V and 0 bases from J, with 7 bases between. Germline lookup yields CDR1 SGHTS and CDR2 YDEGEE.

This clonotype has at least ten counts. In nucleotides, the CDR3 is TGTGCCAGCAGTTACGGGGGATTCCAGTACTTC. Translating gives CASSYGGFQYF. The chain is built from TRBV6-5 and TRBJ2-5; tentatively, D is TRBD1 or TRBD2 (5 bases each). This CDR3 has 11 amino acids. V was pared by 2 bases and J by 10 bases, with 8 bases between. Germline V gene lookup returns CDR1 MNHEY and CDR2 SVGAGI.

This clonotype occurred a few times. This chain links TRBV28 with TRBJ2-1, with 14 bases matching TRBD2. The CDR3 is 16 residues long. V lost 5 bases, J lost 8 bases, and 8 bases stayed unmatched. CDR1 MDHEN and CDR2 SYDVKM come from the germline V gene. CDR3 loop: CASSTTGTSGSDEQFF. CDR3 nucleotide sequence: TGTGCCAGCAGTACGACCGGGACTAGCGGGAGCGATGAGCAGTTCTTC.

This clonotype came up a few times. The chain combines TRBV11-2 with TRBJ1-6; D is uncertain. The V end lost 0 bases, the J end lost 7 bases, and 22 bases lay between the germline ends. This CDR3 is 19 amino acids long. Germline CDR1 and CDR2: SGHAT and FQNNGV. The CDR3 DNA reads as TGTGCCAGCAGCTTAGACCCCCAGGACTGCCAGCCCCCCAATTCACCCCTCCACTTT. Translation: CASSLDPQDCQPPNSPLHF.

This clonotype was seen a few times. The chain has TRBV28 and TRBJ2-1, with D hard to call. Between the trimmed V and J ends, which lost 3 bases and 4 bases, there was a span of 13 bases. The length of the CDR3 is 15 residues. Germline loops: CDR1 MDHEN, CDR2 SYDVKM. CDR3 sequence (DNA): TGTGCCAGCAGTTTCCCCCGGGCGACGTACAATGAGCAGTTCTTC. Translation gives CASSFPRATYNEQFF.

This clonotype appeared many times. This chain joins TRBV7-8 and TRBJ2-2, with 7 positions matching TRBD2. Per the germline V gene, CDR1 is SGHVS and CDR2 is FQNEAQ. After removal of 0 bases from V and 7 bases from J, the junction contained 8 bases not matched to a gene. CDR3 length: 16 residues. CDR3 in amino acids: CASSLASRGRGGELFF. As DNA, the CDR3 is TGTGCCAGCAGCTTAGCGTCCCGGGGGAGGGGCGGGGAGCTGTTTTTT.

The table lists this clonotype with many counts. CDR3 coding DNA: TGTGCCAGCAGCCCGACGAGCGGGTCCGGGGAGCTGTTTTTT. Its protein product is CASSPTSGSGELFF. The chain combines TRBV7-3 with TRBJ2-2, with D perhaps TRBD2 (6 bases). CDR1 SGHTA and CDR2 FQGTGA come from the germline V gene. The length of the CDR3 is 14 residues. V dropped 5 bases and J dropped 6 bases, with 13 bases sitting between them.

This chain uses TRBV29-1 with TRBJ2-1; 9 bases are shared with TRBD1. CDR1 is SQVTM, CDR2 ANQGSEA, per germline. The CDR3 contains 13 residues. Unmatched junction bases numbered 5, after V lost 7 bases and J lost 4 bases. CDR3 coding DNA: TGCAGCGGGATGGGACAGGGATACAATGAGCAGTTCTTC. Its protein is CSGMGQGYNEQFF.

This clonotype is deemed medium-sized. This chain joins TRBV15 and TRBJ2-3; D is perhaps TRBD2 (6 bases). Trimming pared 0 bases from V and 2 bases from J, leaving 9 bases between. In germline, CDR1 is LNHNV, CDR2 YYDKDF (reference sequence). This CDR3 is built from 15 residues. The CDR3 sequence: CATSREAGSTDTQYF. The CDR3 region has the DNA TGTGCCACCAGCAGAGAAGCGGGTTCCACAGATACGCAGTATTTT.

This clonotype appeared many times. V usage is TRBV9 and J usage is TRBJ2-3, with TRBD2 identical over 12 bases. Per the germline V gene, CDR1 is SGDLS and CDR2 is YYNGEE. V dropped 3 bases and J dropped 3; count of bases not matched to a gene: 8. This CDR3 spans 17 amino acids. This CDR3 reads CASSGVPSGRATDTQYF. The CDR3 DNA sequence: TGTGCCAGCAGCGGAGTGCCTAGCGGGAGGGCAACAGATACGCAGTATTTT.